This T cell receptor beta chain came from a study of identical twins. Study-level results: Twins' excess sharing was less marked for out-of-frame beta sequences.

V lost 6 bases and J lost 8, with 13 bases in between. Germline V lookup: CDR1 MNHEY, CDR2 SVGAGI. CDR3 size: 12 residues. TCRdb called the 5' RACE reads again in MiXCR, with one record for every CDR3 protein. The sample carries 500,000 to 550,000 distinct CDR3 sequences, approximately 22% recorded once. This clonotype has only a few counts. The antigen is not known. These sequences were also reported in another study, on T cells expressing NK-cell markers. That study adds: Cells sorted as CD3+CD56+NKG2C+, CD3+CD56+NKG2C- and CD3+CD56-NKG2C+ T cells supplied the TCR beta repertoires. The authors sequenced eight donors, of whom seven were HCMV-seropositive and one was seronegative. Researchers report these clonotypes also headed the CD3+CD56-NKG2C+ fraction in several donors.

The sequence derives from a woman between 18 and 30 years old in good health. The chain uses TRBV6-5 and TRBJ1-2; a possible D gene is TRBD1 (6 bases). Sequencing input: CD4+ T cells sorted from blood. The CDR3 nucleotides are TGTGCCAGCAGCCTGGGGGCGGGCGGCTACACCTTC. Protein product: CASSLGAGGYTF.